This T cell receptor (beta chain) was sequenced in a study of T cell changes during pregnancy in multiple sclerosis (dated by TCRdb to the late 2010s). About the study as a whole: The study looked at changes in the T cell repertoire across pregnancy in women with multiple sclerosis.

Libraries were built with the immunoSEQ multiplex PCR assay. The clones in this table, taken by TCRdb from immuneACCESS, are in-frame only. Not every clone is retained; where verified, under half of the shortfall comes from an unresolved V gene, and the cause of the rest is unknown. The sample profile shows 45,000 to 55,000 clones; around 90% of them were found once. Approximately 1.4% of the sample goes to the ten largest clones. On this clone: The antigen it binds to is not known. No clone much larger than this one lies a single base away; base qualities are absent.

V drops 5 bases and J drops 4 bases, leaving 3 bases in between. Counted from cysteine to phenylalanine, this CDR3 has 11 amino acids. The only DNA kept is the CDR3, 33 bases in frame from the first base. Sequences MDHEN (CDR1) and SYDVKM (CDR2) are obtained from the germline V gene. Recombination joined TRBV28 with TRBJ1-5, with the D segment identity uncertain. Sequencing used peripheral blood, obtained in the first trimester of pregnancy. The origin of this receptor is a female donor in good health, enrolled as a control in a pregnancy study. The DNA reads as follows: TGTGCCAGCAGTACAAATCAGCCCCAGCATTTT. It translates to CASSTNQPQHF. The entire variable domain, with the stretches around the CDR3 drawn from the reference TRBV28 and TRBJ1-5 proteins, is DVKVTQSSRYLVKRTGEKVFLECVQDMDHENMFWYRQDPGLGLRLIYFSYDVKMKEKGDIPEGYSVSREKKERFSLILESASTNQTSMYLCASSTNQPQHFGDGTRLSIL.